Listed below are T cell receptor beta chains from one sample, sequenced in a study of T cell responses to AZD1222 COVID-19 vaccine. Measured with immunoSEQ multiplex PCR; TCRdb has only the in-frame clones, and not every one. The sample carries nearly 200,000 clones, approximately 93% recorded once. The sample consisted of peripheral blood, taken 28 days after the second AZD1222 dose. Every receptor here comes from an adult who received the AZD1222 COVID-19 vaccine. Both conserved end residues are part of each CDR3. The D gene is left open where the match is weak. Clone size, where shown, is once, few, many, or a class for clones that have expanded.

DNA	CDR3	V	J	size	D
TGTGCCAGCAGCCAGGCGAATAGGGAGACCCAGTACTTC	CASSQANRETQYF	TRBV28	TRBJ2-5	NA	NA
TGTGCCAGCAGGCAAACAGGGGACATCATGAACACTGAAGCTTTCTTT	CASRQTGDIMNTEAFF	TRBV28	TRBJ1-1	NA	TRBD1
TGTGCCAGCAGTGAAGCCGGGACAGGGACAGCCTACGAGCAGTACTTC	CASSEAGTGTAYEQYF	TRBV6-1	TRBJ2-7	NA	TRBD1
TGTGCCAGCAGGACGACAGGGATAAATTCACCCCTCCACTTT	CASRTTGINSPLHF	TRBV6-5	TRBJ1-6	NA	TRBD1
TGTGCCAGCAGTGAAGGGGGGGGACCCCCGGCCAATGAGCAGTTCTTC	CASSEGGGPPANEQFF	TRBV6-1	TRBJ2-1	once	TRBD2
TGTGCCAGCAGCTTCGAAGGGCGATGGAATGGCTACACCTTC	CASSFEGRWNGYTF	TRBV7-9	TRBJ1-2	NA	NA
TGTGCCAGCAGCCGGGACTTAGATAGCAATCAGCCCCAGCATTTT	CASSRDLDSNQPQHF	TRBV9	TRBJ1-5	NA	NA
TGTGCCAGCTTCGTCGGGCTCACTGAAGCTTTCTTT	CASFVGLTEAFF	TRBV19	TRBJ1-1	NA	NA
TGTGCCAGCAGTCGAGGGGGGGGCTCAGATACGCAGTATTTT	CASSRGGGSDTQYF	TRBV27	TRBJ2-3	NA	NA
TGCAGCGCGGGGAAAGGACGAGACACCGGGGAGCTGTTTTTT	CSAGKGRDTGELFF	TRBV29-1	TRBJ2-2	NA	NA
TGTGCCTGGGACGTCTCTGGAAACACCATATATTTT	CAWDVSGNTIYF	TRBV30	TRBJ1-3	NA	NA
TGTGCCAGTAGTATTGGAAGACGGAGGGGCAATCAGCCCCAGCATTTT	CASSIGRRRGNQPQHF	TRBV19	TRBJ1-5	NA	NA
TGCGCCAGCAGTGAGTCGAGCTACGAGCAGTACTTC	CASSESSYEQYF	TRBV10-2	TRBJ2-7	NA	NA
TGCGCCAGCAGCCAAGTCTGGACAGAGAAAGAAGCTTTCTTT	CASSQVWTEKEAFF	TRBV4-1	TRBJ1-1	few	NA
TGTGCCAGCAGTTTGGGGGGAGTTCTCTATGGCTACACCTTC	CASSLGGVLYGYTF	TRBV28	TRBJ1-2	NA	NA
TGCAGCGTTTTTTCAAAGAGCTCTGGAAACACCATATATTTT	CSVFSKSSGNTIYF	TRBV29-1	TRBJ1-3	NA	NA
TGTGCCAGCAGTGCCTATGCTCGACAGGGGGCGACCTATGGCTACACCTTC	CASSAYARQGATYGYTF	TRBV27	TRBJ1-2	NA	TRBD1
TGCGCCAGCAGCCAAGGGATCGGGGGAAACCAAGAGACCCAGTACTTC	CASSQGIGGNQETQYF	TRBV4-3	TRBJ2-5	NA	NA
TGTGCCAGCAGTGAAGCGGGTTGGTGGCAGAGTGACACTGAAGCTTTCTTT	CASSEAGWWQSDTEAFF	TRBV2	TRBJ1-1	NA	NA
TGTGCCAGTAGTATAGGACTGGCGGCGGGGGGAAACACAGATACGCAGTATTTT	CASSIGLAAGGNTDTQYF	TRBV19	TRBJ2-3	once	TRBD2
TGTGCCACCAGTAGCGCGGGCTCCTACGAGCAGTACTTC	CATSSAGSYEQYF	TRBV24-1	TRBJ2-7	NA	NA
TGTGCCAGCAGCAGGTCACAGGGGGCGAGTCTGCCCCAGCATTTT	CASSRSQGASLPQHF	TRBV7-2	TRBJ1-5	NA	TRBD1
TGTGCCAGCAGTGAGGCTACCGGGACAGCTCTTAATGGCTACACCTTC	CASSEATGTALNGYTF	TRBV6-1	TRBJ1-2	NA	TRBD1
TGCGCCAGCAGCCAAGTAGCGGGGGGGGGTGAGCAGTTCTTC	CASSQVAGGGEQFF	TRBV4-1	TRBJ2-1	NA	TRBD2
TGTGCCAGCACCCTGGACAGTTTGGAGGGAAACACCATATATTTT	CASTLDSLEGNTIYF	TRBV9	TRBJ1-3	NA	NA
TGTGCCAGCAGCCCGGGGTCCTCTGGGGCCAACGTCCTGACTTTC	CASSPGSSGANVLTF	TRBV6-2/TRBV6-3	TRBJ2-6	once	NA
TGTGCCTGGAGTGAGGGGGCTGGAAACACCATATATTTT	CAWSEGAGNTIYF	TRBV30	TRBJ1-3	NA	NA
TGTGCCAGCAGTTACTCGAAAGGGGCGCGGAACACTGAAGCTTTCTTT	CASSYSKGARNTEAFF	TRBV6-2/TRBV6-3	TRBJ1-1	once	NA
TGTGCCAGTAGTAACGCCCCTTTTTATGGCTACACCTTC	CASSNAPFYGYTF	TRBV19	TRBJ1-2	NA	NA
TGCGCCAGCAGTGAGTCGAGCGGGGGCTCCTACAATGAGCAGTTCTTC	CASSESSGGSYNEQFF	TRBV10-1	TRBJ2-1	NA	TRBD2
TGTGCCAGCGGGACGGGACAGGGGGCATTTCAGCCCCAGCATTTT	CASGTGQGAFQPQHF	TRBV28	TRBJ1-5	NA	TRBD1
TGTGCCTGGAGTGTACGTAGGGGAAACACTGAAGCTTTCTTT	CAWSVRRGNTEAFF	TRBV30	TRBJ1-1	once	NA
TGTGCCAGCAACCCGACAGGGGGGTACAATGAGCAGTTCTTC	CASNPTGGYNEQFF	TRBV6-2/TRBV6-3	TRBJ2-1	NA	TRBD1
TGTGCCAGCAGCCCAGCGGGCACAGATACGCAGTATTTT	CASSPAGTDTQYF	TRBV7-8	TRBJ2-3	NA	NA
TGTGCCACCAGCAGAGAAGGAGGGTTGTTTGCCGGGGAGCTGTTTTTT	CATSREGGLFAGELFF	TRBV15	TRBJ2-2	NA	NA
TGTGCCAGCAGTGGACGTCGGGGGGCGAGCACAGATACGCAGTATTTT	CASSGRRGASTDTQYF	TRBV6-1	TRBJ2-3	once	NA
TGTGCCAGCAGCTTACGAGGACCGGCCACTGAAGCTTTCTTT	CASSLRGPATEAFF	TRBV7-9	TRBJ1-1	NA	NA
TGTGCCAGCAGCTTAAACCCTCCCGGCACCGGGGAGCTGTTTTTT	CASSLNPPGTGELFF	TRBV7-9	TRBJ2-2	NA	NA
TGCGCCAGCAGCCCCGGGACAGTCACCGGGGAGCTGTTTTTT	CASSPGTVTGELFF	TRBV5-1	TRBJ2-2	NA	TRBD1
TGTGCCAGCAGTCCCAACCCAGCTACAAATGAGCAGTTCTTC	CASSPNPATNEQFF	TRBV7-3	TRBJ2-1	NA	NA
TGCGCCAGCAGCTTCCTAGGTGGCGTCGAAGCTTTCTTT	CASSFLGGVEAFF	TRBV5-1	TRBJ1-1	NA	NA
TGTGCCAGCAGCCAAGATGCACAGGGGGTTCGCGAAAAACTGTTTTTT	CASSQDAQGVREKLFF	TRBV3-1/TRBV3-2	TRBJ1-4	NA	TRBD1
TGTGCCAGCAGCTCTACAGGGCTGGGGACTGAAGCTTTCTTT	CASSSTGLGTEAFF	TRBV6-5	TRBJ1-1	NA	NA
TGTGCCAGCAGCTTATGGGGGTCCAACACCGGGGAGCTGTTTTTT	CASSLWGSNTGELFF	TRBV7-7	TRBJ2-2	NA	NA
TGTGCCAGCAGCTTAAAGGGACAGAACTACGAGCAGTACTTC	CASSLKGQNYEQYF	TRBV13	TRBJ2-7	NA	TRBD1
TGCGCCAGCAGCCTGGGCAGGGGGATCGGCTATGGCTACACCTTC	CASSLGRGIGYGYTF	TRBV5-1	TRBJ1-2	NA	TRBD1
TGTGCCAGCAGCCTAGAGAACTATGGCTACACCTTC	CASSLENYGYTF	TRBV28	TRBJ1-2	NA	NA
TGTGCCAGCAGCTTAGCGCCGTCGGGACTAGCGGGGAGGACCGGGGAGCTGTTTTTT	CASSLAPSGLAGRTGELFF	TRBV7-8	TRBJ2-2	NA	TRBD2
TGTGCCAGTACCATGCGCGGTTATGGCTACACCTTC	CASTMRGYGYTF	TRBV19	TRBJ1-2	NA	NA
TGTGCCAGCAGTTCCGGTTTTCGTGCAAACTATGGCTACACCTTC	CASSSGFRANYGYTF	TRBV27	TRBJ1-2	NA	NA
TGTGCCAGCAATGGACCCAATTCACCCCTCCACTTT	CASNGPNSPLHF	TRBV28	TRBJ1-6	NA	NA
TGCAGTGCTACGGGTGATGGCTACACCTTC	CSATGDGYTF	TRBV20-1	TRBJ1-2	NA	NA
TGTGCCAGCAGTGAAGCGCTTGGGCAGCTTCTGAATGAAAAACTGTTTTTT	CASSEALGQLLNEKLFF	TRBV2	TRBJ1-4	NA	NA
TGTGCCAGTCAACAGGGTAACCAAGAGACCCAGTACTTC	CASQQGNQETQYF	TRBV19	TRBJ2-5	NA	NA
TGTGCCAGCTCAGAGACATTGACAGGGGGCACTGAAGCTTTCTTT	CASSETLTGGTEAFF	TRBV18	TRBJ1-1	NA	TRBD1
TGTGCCAGCAGTGATTGGAGGACAGGGTCCGGGGCCAACGTCCTGACTTTC	CASSDWRTGSGANVLTF	TRBV2	TRBJ2-6	NA	TRBD1
TGTGCCAGTAGGGCCTGGGGACACGCAGATACGCAGTATTTT	CASRAWGHADTQYF	TRBV19	TRBJ2-3	NA	NA